This TCR beta chain was documented in a study of human T cells and chemical hapten exposure. On the study more broadly: Slight volume differences across pooled libraries mainly accounted for varying per-sample TCR yields.

In its sample, this clonotype was seen many times. TCRdb used MiXCR to reprocess the RACE reads, holding one entry per CDR3 protein. The sample yields tens of thousands of distinct CDR3 sequences, about 11% seen once. Time point of the sample: patch test 1, 2 weeks after DPC sensitization. Treatment here: therapeutic diphenylcyclopropenone sensitization with weekly scalp DPC. The CDR3 consists of 15 residues. The germline gives CDR1 KGHSH, CDR2 LQKENI. V was pared by 3 bases and J by 5 bases, with 17 bases between. The TCR was taken from a woman aged 55-69 years with alopecia areata. Some clones in this sample may be carry-over from other donors' samples. V usage is TRBV18 and J usage is TRBJ2-7; D remains ambiguous. Sequenced material: whole blood, taken in connection with sensitization to the hapten diphenylcyclopropenone (DPC). In DNA form, the CDR3 reads TGTGCCAGCTCACCCTCCAGTGGAAAGGGCGACGAGCAGTACTTC. It is translated as CASSPSSGKGDEQYF.